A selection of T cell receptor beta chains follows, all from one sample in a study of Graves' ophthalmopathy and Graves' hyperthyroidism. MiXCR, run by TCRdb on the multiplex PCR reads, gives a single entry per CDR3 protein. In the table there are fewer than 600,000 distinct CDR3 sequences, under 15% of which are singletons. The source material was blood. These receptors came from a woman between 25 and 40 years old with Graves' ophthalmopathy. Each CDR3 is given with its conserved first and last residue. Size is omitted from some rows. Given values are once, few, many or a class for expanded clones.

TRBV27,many,CASSPLRANGYTF
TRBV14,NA,CASSPDTAKGGELFF
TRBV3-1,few,CASSQGGGPRVTEAFF
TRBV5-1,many,CASSPEPPSYGYTF
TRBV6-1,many,CASSDRTVSEAFF
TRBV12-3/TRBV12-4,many,CASSFGGQFGAFF
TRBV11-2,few,CASSLAGPPGEQYF
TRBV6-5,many,CASSYSGPGTEAFF
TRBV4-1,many,CASSQRQGPEQYF
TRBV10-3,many,CAIHPWGLGQGTYEQYF
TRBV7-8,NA,CASSLSNRANTGELFF
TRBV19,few,CASSSQGGMSNQPQHF
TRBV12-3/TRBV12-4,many,CASRSSGQGFSPLHF
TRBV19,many,CASSLTGQNTEAFF
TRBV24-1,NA,CATSDWTEQETQYF
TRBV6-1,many,CASSPGRMGPGELFF
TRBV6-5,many,CASSYSQQGVIYGYTF
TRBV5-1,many,CASSLESGDGYTF
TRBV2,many,CASSRENTEAFF
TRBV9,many,CASSPRGLRDTETQYF
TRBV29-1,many,CSVVGWNGYTF
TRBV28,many,CASREPGQGNTEAFF
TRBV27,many,CASSSVFDEQYF
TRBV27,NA,CASSLSPAGTGELFF
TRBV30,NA,CAWSVQGAGANVLTF
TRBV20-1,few,CNARRDDSYNEQFF
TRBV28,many,CASSFSTVHSNQPQHF
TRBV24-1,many,CATSGTGTDYGYTF
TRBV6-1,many,CASTFGGRETQYF
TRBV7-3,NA,CASSLTLGRGSWANVLTF
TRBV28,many,CASSSPGRRNTIYF
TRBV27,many,CASSKTSLNTGELFF
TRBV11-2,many,CASRSQETQYF
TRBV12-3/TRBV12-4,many,CASRIRDREAEQYF
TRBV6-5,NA,CASSYLLGRETQYF
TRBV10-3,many,CAISAQGGGETQYF
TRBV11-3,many,CASSLNWNGGELFF
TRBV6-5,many,CASSQRVGETQYF
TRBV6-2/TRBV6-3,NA,CATHSLMAVGNEQFF
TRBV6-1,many,CASSALRPPGANVLTF
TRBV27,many,CASSLQGRVPSTEAFF
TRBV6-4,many,CASSPTFEPQHF
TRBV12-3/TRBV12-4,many,CASSLESSTEAFF
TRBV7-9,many,CASTQANTEAFF
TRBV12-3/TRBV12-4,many,CASSSQGHGETQYF
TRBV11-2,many,CASSLDGGGLVNEQYF
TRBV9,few,CASRGLYNEQFF
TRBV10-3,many,CAISDLSRGSSYEQYF
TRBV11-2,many,CASSFGGAYYEQYF
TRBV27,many,CASTPTGLAGAGEQYF